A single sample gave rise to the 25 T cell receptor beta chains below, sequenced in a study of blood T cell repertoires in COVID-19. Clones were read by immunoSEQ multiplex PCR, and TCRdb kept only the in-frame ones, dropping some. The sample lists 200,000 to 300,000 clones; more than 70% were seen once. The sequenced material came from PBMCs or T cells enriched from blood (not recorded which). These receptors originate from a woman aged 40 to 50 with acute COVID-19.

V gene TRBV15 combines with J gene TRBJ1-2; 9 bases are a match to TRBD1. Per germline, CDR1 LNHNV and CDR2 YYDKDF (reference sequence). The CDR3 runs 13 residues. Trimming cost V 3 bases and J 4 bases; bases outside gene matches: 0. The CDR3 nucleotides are TGTGCCACCAGCAGGACAGGGGGCTATGGCTACACCTTC. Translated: CATSRTGGYGYTF.

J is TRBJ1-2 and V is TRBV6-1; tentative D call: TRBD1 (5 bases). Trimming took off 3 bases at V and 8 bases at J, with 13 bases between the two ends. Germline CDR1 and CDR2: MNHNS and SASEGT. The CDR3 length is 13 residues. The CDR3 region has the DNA TGTGCCAGCAGTGAGGGGCCCAAAAGGGGCTACACCTTC. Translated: CASSEGPKRGYTF.

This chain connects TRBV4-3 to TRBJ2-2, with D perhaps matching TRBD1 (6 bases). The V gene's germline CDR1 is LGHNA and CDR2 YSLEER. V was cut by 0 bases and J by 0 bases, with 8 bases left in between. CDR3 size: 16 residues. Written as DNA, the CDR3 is TGCGCCAGCAGCCAAGAGGGACATGCGAACACCGGGGAGCTGTTTTTT. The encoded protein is CASSQEGHANTGELFF.

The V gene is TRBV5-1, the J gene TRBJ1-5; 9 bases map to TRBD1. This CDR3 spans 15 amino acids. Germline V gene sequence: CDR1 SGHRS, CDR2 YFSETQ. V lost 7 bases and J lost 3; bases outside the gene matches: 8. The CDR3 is CASGPGTGTNQPQHF. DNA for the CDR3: TGCGCCAGCGGCCCCGGGACAGGGACCAATCAGCCCCAGCATTTT.

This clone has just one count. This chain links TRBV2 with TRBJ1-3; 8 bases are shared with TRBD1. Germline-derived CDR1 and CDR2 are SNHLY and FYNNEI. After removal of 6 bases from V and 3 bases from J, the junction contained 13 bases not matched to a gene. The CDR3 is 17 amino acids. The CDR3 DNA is TGTGCCAGCAGCGGACCGGGACAGGATCTCTTTGGAAACACCATATATTTT. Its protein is CASSGPGQDLFGNTIYF.

In DNA, the CDR3 is TGTGCCAGCAGTTACCATCGCAGCGGGATAAGTTCCTACGAGCAGTACGTC. Protein sequence: CASSYHRSGISSYEQYV. The chain recombines TRBV6-2 or TRBV6-3 with TRBJ2-7, with 7 bases that match TRBD2. This CDR3 contains 17 residues. CDR1 and CDR2 (germline): MNHEY, SVGEGT. V gave up 2 bases and J gave up 1 base; unmatched junction bases: 11.

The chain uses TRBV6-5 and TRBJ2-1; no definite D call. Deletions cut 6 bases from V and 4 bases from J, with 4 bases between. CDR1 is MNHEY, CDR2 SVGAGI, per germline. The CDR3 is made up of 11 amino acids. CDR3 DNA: TGTGCCAGCAGCCGGTACAATGAGCAGTTCTTC. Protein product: CASSRYNEQFF.

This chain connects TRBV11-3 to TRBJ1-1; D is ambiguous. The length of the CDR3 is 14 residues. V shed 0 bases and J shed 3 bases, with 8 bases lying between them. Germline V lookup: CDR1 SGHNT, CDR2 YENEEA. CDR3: CASSLELQYTEAFF. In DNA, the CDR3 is TGTGCCAGCAGCTTAGAATTGCAGTACACTGAAGCTTTCTTT.

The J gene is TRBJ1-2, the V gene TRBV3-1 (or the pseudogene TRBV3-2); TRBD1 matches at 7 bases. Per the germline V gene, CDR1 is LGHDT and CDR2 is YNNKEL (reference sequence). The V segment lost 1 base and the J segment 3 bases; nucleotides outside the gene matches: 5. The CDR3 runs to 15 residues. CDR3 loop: CASSQGPRGDYGYTF. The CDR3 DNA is TGTGCCAGCAGCCAAGGTCCCAGGGGGGACTATGGCTACACCTTC.

The CDR3: CASSQQPGTEAFF. CDR3 nucleotide sequence: TGTGCCAGCAGCCAACAGCCGGGCACTGAAGCTTTCTTT. V and J are TRBV14 and TRBJ1-1; D is unresolved. Trimming cost V 2 bases and J 4 bases, with 8 bases left between them. Germline values: CDR1 SGHDN, CDR2 FVKESK. CDR3 length: 13 residues.

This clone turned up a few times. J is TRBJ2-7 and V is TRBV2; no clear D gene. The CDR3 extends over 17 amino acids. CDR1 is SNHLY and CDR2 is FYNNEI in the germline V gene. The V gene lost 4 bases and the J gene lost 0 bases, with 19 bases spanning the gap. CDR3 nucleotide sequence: TGTGCCAGCAGTGCGGCTGGTACAGACAAAATCTCCTACGAGCAGTACTTC. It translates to CASSAAGTDKISYEQYF. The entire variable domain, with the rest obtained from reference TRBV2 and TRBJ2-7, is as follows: EPEVTQTPSHQVTQMGQEVILRCVPISNHLYFYWYRQILGQKVEFLVSFYNNEISEKSEIFDDQFSVERPDGSNFTLKIRSTKLEDSAMYFCASSAAGTDKISYEQYFGPGTRLTVT.

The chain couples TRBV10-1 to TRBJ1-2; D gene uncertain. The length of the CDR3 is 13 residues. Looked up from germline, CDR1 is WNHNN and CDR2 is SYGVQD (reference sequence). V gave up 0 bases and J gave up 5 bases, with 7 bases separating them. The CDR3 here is CASSESRFYGYTF. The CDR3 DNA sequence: TGCGCCAGCAGTGAGTCGAGGTTTTATGGCTACACCTTC.

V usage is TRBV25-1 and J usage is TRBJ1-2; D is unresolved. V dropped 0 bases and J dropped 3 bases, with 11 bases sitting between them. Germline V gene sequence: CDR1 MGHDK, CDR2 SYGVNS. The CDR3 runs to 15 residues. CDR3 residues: CASSEYKSGYYGYTF. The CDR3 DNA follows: TGTGCCAGCAGTGAATATAAATCAGGATACTATGGCTACACCTTC.

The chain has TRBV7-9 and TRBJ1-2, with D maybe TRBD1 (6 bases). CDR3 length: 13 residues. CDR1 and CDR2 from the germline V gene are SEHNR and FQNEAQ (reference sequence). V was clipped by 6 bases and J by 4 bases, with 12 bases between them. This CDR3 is CASSPTGRYGYTF. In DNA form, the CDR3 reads TGTGCCAGCAGTCCTACAGGGCGCTATGGCTACACCTTC. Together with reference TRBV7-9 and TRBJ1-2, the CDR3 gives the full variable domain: DTGVSQNPRHKITKRGQNVTFRCDPISEHNRLYWYRQTLGQGPEFLTYFQNEAQLEKSRLLSDRFSAERPKGSFSTLEIQRTEQGDSAMYLCASSPTGRYGYTFGSGTRLTVV.

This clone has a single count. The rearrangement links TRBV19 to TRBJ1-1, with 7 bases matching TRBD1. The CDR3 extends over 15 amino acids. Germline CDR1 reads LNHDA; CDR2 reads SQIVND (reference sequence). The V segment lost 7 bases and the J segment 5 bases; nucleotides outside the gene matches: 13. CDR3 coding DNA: TGTGCCAGTAAGGACAGGACCTCCCCGGGGACTGAAGCTTTCTTT. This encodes CASKDRTSPGTEAFF.

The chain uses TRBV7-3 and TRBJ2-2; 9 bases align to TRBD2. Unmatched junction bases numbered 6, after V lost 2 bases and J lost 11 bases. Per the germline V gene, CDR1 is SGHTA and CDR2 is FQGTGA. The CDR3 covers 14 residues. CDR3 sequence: CASSLFGGRDELFF. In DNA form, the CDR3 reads TGTGCCAGCAGCTTATTTGGCGGGAGGGATGAGCTGTTTTTT. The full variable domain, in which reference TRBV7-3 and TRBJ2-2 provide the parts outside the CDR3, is GAGVSQTPSNKVTEKGKYVELRCDPISGHTALYWYRQSLGQGPEFLIYFQGTGAADDSGLPNDRFFAVRPEGSVSTLKIQRTERGDSAVYLCASSLFGGRDELFFGEGSRLTVL.

The CDR3 DNA reads as TGTGCCAGCAGCTTAGAGGAAGGGGACACTGAAGCTTTCTTT. Its protein product is CASSLEEGDTEAFF. The chain has TRBV7-2 and TRBJ1-1; tentatively, D is TRBD1 (5 bases). Germline CDR1 and CDR2: SGHTA and FQGNSA. Trimming cost V 1 base and J 3 bases, with 9 bases left between them. CDR3 length: 14 amino acids.

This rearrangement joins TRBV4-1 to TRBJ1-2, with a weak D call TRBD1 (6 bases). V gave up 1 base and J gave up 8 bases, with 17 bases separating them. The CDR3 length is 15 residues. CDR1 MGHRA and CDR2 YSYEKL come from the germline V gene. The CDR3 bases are TGCGCCAGCAGCCAAGGGCCCAACAGGGTAGGGGGCTACACCTTC. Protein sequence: CASSQGPNRVGGYTF.

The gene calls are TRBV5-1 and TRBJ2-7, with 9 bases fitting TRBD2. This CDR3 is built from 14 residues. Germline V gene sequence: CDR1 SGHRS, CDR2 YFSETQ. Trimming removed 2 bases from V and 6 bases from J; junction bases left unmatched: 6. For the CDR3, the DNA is TGCGCCAGCAGCTTTAGCGGGAGTAACTCCGAGCAGTACTTC. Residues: CASSFSGSNSEQYF.

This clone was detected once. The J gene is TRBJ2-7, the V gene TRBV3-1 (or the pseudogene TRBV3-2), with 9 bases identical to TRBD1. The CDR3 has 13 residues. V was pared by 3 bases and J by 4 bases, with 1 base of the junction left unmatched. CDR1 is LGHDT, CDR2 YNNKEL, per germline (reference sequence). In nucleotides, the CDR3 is TGTGCCAGCAGCCACGGGACAGGGTACGAGCAGTACTTC. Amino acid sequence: CASSHGTGYEQYF.

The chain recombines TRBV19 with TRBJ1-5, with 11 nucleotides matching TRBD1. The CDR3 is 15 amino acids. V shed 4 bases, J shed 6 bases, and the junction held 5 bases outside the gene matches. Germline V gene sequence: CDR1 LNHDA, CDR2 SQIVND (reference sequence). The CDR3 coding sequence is TGTGCCAGTAGTAGGGGACAGGGGGTCTTTCAGCCCCAGCATTTT. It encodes CASSRGQGVFQPQHF.

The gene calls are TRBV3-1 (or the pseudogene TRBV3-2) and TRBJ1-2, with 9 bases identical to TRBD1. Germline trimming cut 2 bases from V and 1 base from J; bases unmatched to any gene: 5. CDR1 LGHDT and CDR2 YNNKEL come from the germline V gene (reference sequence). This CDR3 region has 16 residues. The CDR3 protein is CASSQWDRDLNYGYTF. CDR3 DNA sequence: TGTGCCAGCAGCCAATGGGACAGGGATCTTAACTATGGCTACACCTTC.

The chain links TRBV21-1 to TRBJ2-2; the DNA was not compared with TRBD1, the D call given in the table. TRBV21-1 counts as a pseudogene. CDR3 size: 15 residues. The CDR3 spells CARGPGIMNTGELFF. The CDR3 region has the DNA TGTGCCAGAGGGCCAGGGATAATGAACACCGGGGAGCTGTTTTTT.

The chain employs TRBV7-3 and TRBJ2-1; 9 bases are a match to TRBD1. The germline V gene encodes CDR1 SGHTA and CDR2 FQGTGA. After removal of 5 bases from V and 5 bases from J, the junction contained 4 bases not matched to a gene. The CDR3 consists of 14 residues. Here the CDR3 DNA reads TGTGCCAGCAGCCACGACAGGGGGGACAATGAGCAGTTCTTC. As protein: CASSHDRGDNEQFF.

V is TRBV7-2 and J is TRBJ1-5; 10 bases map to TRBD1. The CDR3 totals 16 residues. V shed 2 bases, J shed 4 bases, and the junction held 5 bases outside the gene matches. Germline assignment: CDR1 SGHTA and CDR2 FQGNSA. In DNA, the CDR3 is TGTGCCAGCAGCTTATTCGGGACAGGGGAAAATCAGCCCCAGCATTTT. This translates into CASSLFGTGENQPQHF.